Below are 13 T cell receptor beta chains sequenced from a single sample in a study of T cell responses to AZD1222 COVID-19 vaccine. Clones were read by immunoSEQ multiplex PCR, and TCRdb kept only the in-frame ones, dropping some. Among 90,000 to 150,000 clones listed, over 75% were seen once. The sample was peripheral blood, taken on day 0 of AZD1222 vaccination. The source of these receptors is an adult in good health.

CDR3: CASMGAGSGEKLFF. The CDR3, as DNA: TGTGCCAGCATGGGGGCAGGGTCGGGCGAAAAACTGTTTTTT. The rearrangement uses TRBV28 and TRBJ1-4; a possible D gene is TRBD1 (6 bases). V gave up 7 bases and J gave up 8 bases, with 17 bases separating them. The CDR3 contains 14 residues. Germline CDR1 MDHEN, CDR2 SYDVKM.

CDR3 nucleotides: TGTGCCAGCAGCCCACAGGGACTACGAAACACCATATATTTT. Translation: CASSPQGLRNTIYF. V is TRBV28 and J is TRBJ1-3, with D possibly matching TRBD1 (6 bases). There are 14 residues in the CDR3. V lost 6 bases and J lost 5, with 14 bases in between. The germline V gene has CDR1 MDHEN and CDR2 SYDVKM.

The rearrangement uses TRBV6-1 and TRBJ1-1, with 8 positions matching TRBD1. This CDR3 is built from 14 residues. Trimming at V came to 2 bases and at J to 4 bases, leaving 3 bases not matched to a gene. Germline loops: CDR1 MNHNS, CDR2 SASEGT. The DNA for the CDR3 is TGTGCCAGCAGTGAAAGAGGACAGGGCACTGAAGCTTTCTTT. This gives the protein CASSERGQGTEAFF.

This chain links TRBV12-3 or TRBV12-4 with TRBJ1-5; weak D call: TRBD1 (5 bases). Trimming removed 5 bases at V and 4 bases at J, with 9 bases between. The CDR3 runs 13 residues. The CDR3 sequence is CASSGTGNQPQHF. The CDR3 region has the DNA TGTGCCAGCAGTGGGACCGGAAATCAGCCCCAGCATTTT.

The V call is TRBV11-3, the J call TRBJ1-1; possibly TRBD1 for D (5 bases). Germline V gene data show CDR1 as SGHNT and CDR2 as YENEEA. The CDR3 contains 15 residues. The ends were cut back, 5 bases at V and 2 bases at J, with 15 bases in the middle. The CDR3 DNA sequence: TGTGCCAGCAGCCCGTTTTTAGGGACCAACACTGAAGCTTTCTTT. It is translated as CASSPFLGTNTEAFF.

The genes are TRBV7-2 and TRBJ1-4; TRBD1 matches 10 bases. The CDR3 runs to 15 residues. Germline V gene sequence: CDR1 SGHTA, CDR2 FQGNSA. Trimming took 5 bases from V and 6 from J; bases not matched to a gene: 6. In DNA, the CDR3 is TGTGCCAGCAGCCAGACAGGGGGCGTTCATGAAAAACTGTTTTTT. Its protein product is CASSQTGGVHEKLFF.

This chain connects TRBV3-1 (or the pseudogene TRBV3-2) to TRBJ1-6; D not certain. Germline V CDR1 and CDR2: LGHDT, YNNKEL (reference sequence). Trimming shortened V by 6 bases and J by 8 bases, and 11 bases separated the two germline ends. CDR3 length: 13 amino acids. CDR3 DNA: TGTGCCAGCAGAGGAATAGATTATTCACCCCTCCACTTT. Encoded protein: CASRGIDYSPLHF.

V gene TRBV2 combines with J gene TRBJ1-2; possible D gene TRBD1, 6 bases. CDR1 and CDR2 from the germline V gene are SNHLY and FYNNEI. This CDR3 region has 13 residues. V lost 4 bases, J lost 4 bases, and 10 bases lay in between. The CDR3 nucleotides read TGTGCCAGCAGTGTAAGGACAGCCTATGGCTACACCTTC. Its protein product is CASSVRTAYGYTF.

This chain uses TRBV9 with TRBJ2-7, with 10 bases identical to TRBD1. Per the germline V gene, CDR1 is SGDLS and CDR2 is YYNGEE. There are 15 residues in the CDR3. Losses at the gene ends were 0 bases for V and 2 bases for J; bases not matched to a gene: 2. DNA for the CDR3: TGTGCCAGCAGCGTAGGAGGGACAGGGGCCTACGAGCAGTACTTC. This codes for CASSVGGTGAYEQYF. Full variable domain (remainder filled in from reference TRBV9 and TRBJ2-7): DSGVTQTPKHLITATGQRVTLRCSPRSGDLSVYWYQQSLDQGLQFLIQYYNGEERAKGNILERFSAQQFPDLHSELNLSSLELGDSALYFCASSVGGTGAYEQYFGPGTRLTVT.

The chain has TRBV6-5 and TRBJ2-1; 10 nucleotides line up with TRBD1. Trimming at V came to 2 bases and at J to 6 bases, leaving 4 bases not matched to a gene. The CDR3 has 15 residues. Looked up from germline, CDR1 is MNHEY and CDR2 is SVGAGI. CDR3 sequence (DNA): TGTGCCAGCAGTTACGAAGGACAGGGGGGCAATGAGCAGTTCTTC. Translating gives CASSYEGQGGNEQFF.

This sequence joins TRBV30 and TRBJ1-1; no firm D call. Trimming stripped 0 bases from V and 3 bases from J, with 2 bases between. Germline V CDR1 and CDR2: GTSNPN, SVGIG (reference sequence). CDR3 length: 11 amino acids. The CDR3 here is CAWSVDTEAFF. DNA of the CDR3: TGTGCCTGGAGTGTAGACACTGAAGCTTTCTTT.

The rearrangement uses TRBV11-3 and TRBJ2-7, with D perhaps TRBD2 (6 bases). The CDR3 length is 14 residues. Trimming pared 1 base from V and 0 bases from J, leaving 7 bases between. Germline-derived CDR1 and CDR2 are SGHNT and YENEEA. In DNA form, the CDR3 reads TGTGCCAGCAGCTTAGCCGGGAGCTCCTACGAGCAGTACTTC. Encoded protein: CASSLAGSSYEQYF.

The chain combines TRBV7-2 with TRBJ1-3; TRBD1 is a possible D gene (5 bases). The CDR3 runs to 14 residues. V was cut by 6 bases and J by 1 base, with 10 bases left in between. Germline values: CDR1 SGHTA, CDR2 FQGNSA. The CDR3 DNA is TGTGCCAGCAGTCGCAGGGTTTCTGGAAACACCATATATTTT. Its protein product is CASSRRVSGNTIYF.